These 20 T cell receptor beta chains were sequenced from one sample in a study of blood T cells in healthy people across ages. A J-beta primer mix and a sample-barcoded 5' primer were used in a second PCR of roughly 7 to 12 cycles. MiXCR was run by TCRdb on the 5' RACE reads, yielding one entry per CDR3 protein. Here the sample spans 1.5 million or so distinct CDR3 sequences, around 39% being singletons. Material for sequencing was blood. These TCRs come from a woman between 18 and 30 years old in good health.

The gene calls are TRBV12-3 or TRBV12-4 and TRBJ2-3; 7 bases line up with TRBD1. Unmatched junction bases numbered 3, after V lost 5 bases and J lost 4 bases. CDR3 size: 13 residues. DNA of the CDR3: TGTGCCAGCAGTGCCGGGACAGCAGATACGCAGTATTTT. This gives the protein CASSAGTADTQYF.

This clonotype was counted only a few times. This chain joins TRBV4-1 and TRBJ2-1; 13 bases match TRBD2. Looked up from germline, CDR1 is MGHRA and CDR2 is YSYEKL. V dropped 5 bases and J dropped 7; count of bases not matched to a gene: 11. The CDR3 is made up of 17 amino acids. This CDR3 is CASSAGLAGVWGNEQFF. For the CDR3, the DNA is TGCGCCAGCAGCGCAGGACTAGCGGGAGTCTGGGGTAATGAGCAGTTCTTC.

In its sample, this clonotype was seen a few times. The chain is built from TRBV12-3 or TRBV12-4 and TRBJ2-1, with 10 bases matching TRBD1. CDR3 length: 15 amino acids. V lost 4 bases to trimming and J lost 2 bases; unmatched junction nucleotides: 2. CDR3 in amino acids: CASSWGQGPYNEQFF. The CDR3 DNA follows: TGTGCCAGCAGTTGGGGACAGGGGCCCTACAATGAGCAGTTCTTC.

This rearrangement joins TRBV20-1 to TRBJ2-4, with D possibly TRBD1 on 6 matching bases. The J call may be mistaken, given a closer DNA end match to TRBJ2-7. This CDR3 contains 14 residues. Germline assignment: CDR1 DFQATT and CDR2 SNEGSKA (reference sequence). Written as DNA, the CDR3 is TGCAGTGCTAGGGGGGCAGACGGACGATACGAGCAGTACTTC. Residues: CSARGADGRYEQYF.

This clonotype showed up just a few times. This rearrangement joins TRBV5-1 to TRBJ2-7, with D maybe TRBD2 (6 bases). Deletions cut 8 bases from V and 2 bases from J, with 14 bases between. This CDR3 region has 13 residues. Per germline, CDR1 SGHRS and CDR2 YFSETQ. The CDR3 spells CASQAGPTYEQYF. The CDR3 nucleotides read TGCGCCAGTCAAGCGGGCCCCACCTACGAGCAGTACTTC.

The J gene is TRBJ1-1, the V gene TRBV27; 8 bases are a match to TRBD1. The length of the CDR3 is 15 residues. Per germline, CDR1 MNHEY and CDR2 SMNVEV (reference sequence). V was clipped by 4 bases and J by 5 bases; unmatched bases: 9. The CDR3 loop reads CASSSGQGYRTEAFF. For the CDR3, the DNA is TGTGCCAGCAGTTCCGGACAGGGATATCGGACTGAAGCTTTCTTT.

The rearrangement links TRBV5-6 to TRBJ1-5, with D unresolved. The CDR3 spans 14 residues. Germline CDR1 and CDR2: SGHDT and YYEEEE. Trimming left V 0 bases short and J 4 bases short, with 8 bases between. The CDR3 DNA reads TGTGCCAGCAGCTTGGGCTCCTGGAATCAGCCCCAGCATTTT. Protein product: CASSLGSWNQPQHF.

This chain joins TRBV5-1 and TRBJ2-1, with a possible D match to TRBD1 (7 bases). V gave up 5 bases and J gave up 0 bases, with 12 bases separating them. The CDR3 loop spans 15 amino acids. CDR1 SGHRS and CDR2 YFSETQ come from the germline V gene. The CDR3, as DNA: TGCGCCAGCAGGGAGGGACAGACCTCCTACAATGAGCAGTTCTTC. Residues: CASREGQTSYNEQFF.

This clonotype showed up just a few times. J is TRBJ2-3 and V is TRBV29-1; D might be TRBD1 (6 bases). The germline V and J ends were trimmed by 1 base and 2 bases, with 13 bases remaining between them. Germline V gene sequence: CDR1 SQVTM, CDR2 ANQGSEA. There are 15 residues in the CDR3. The CDR3 nucleotides are TGCAGCGTTGAAGTCTCGCAGGGGACCACAGATACGCAGTATTTT. Encoded protein: CSVEVSQGTTDTQYF.

The table lists this clonotype with a few counts. This chain connects TRBV5-1 to TRBJ2-3; D might be TRBD1 or TRBD2, each matching 6 bases. V lost 4 bases, J lost 5 bases, and 20 bases lay in between. The V gene's germline CDR1 is SGHRS and CDR2 YFSETQ. CDR3 length: 16 amino acids. The CDR3 loop is CASSLGADVGGDTQYF. The CDR3 DNA follows: TGCGCCAGCAGCCTGGGGGCCGACGTGGGGGGAGATACGCAGTATTTT.

CDR3 in DNA: TGTGCCAGCAGCCCTAGACTCCTAGCGGGAGGGCCCTCAGATACGCAGTATTTT. Residues: CASSPRLLAGGPSDTQYF. The rearrangement joins TRBV7-8 to TRBJ2-3; TRBD2 matches at 12 bases. With V trimmed by 5 bases and J by 4 bases, 13 bases remained unmatched. Per germline, CDR1 SGHVS and CDR2 FQNEAQ. The CDR3 totals 18 residues.

V is TRBV28 and J is TRBJ2-5; 8 bases line up with TRBD1. With 3 bases clipped from V and 4 bases from J, the junction kept 10 bases outside the gene matches. The CDR3 is 16 residues long. Germline V lookup: CDR1 MDHEN, CDR2 SYDVKM. The CDR3 region is CASSFYGQGAGETQYF. In DNA form, the CDR3 reads TGTGCCAGCAGTTTTTACGGACAGGGAGCAGGAGAGACCCAGTACTTC.

This clonotype was counted many times. The genes are TRBV25-1 and TRBJ2-5; D unclear. The CDR3 extends over 11 amino acids. V lost 3 bases and J lost 7, with 6 bases in between. CDR1 and CDR2 from the germline V gene are MGHDK and SYGVNS. The CDR3 reads CASSEGWTQYF. The DNA for the CDR3 is TGTGCCAGCAGTGAGGGATGGACCCAGTACTTC.

This clonotype was seen only a few times. V is TRBV20-1 and J is TRBJ2-2; 7 bases are shared with TRBD1. V gave up 1 base and J gave up 6 bases; unmatched junction bases: 2. The germline CDR1 and CDR2 sequences are DFQATT and SNEGSKA (reference sequence). The CDR3 has 13 amino acids. The CDR3, as DNA: TGCAGTGCTAGAGGGACAGGCCCCGGGGAGCTGTTTTTT. This translates into CSARGTGPGELFF.

This chain connects TRBV2 to TRBJ2-3; 8 bases are a match to TRBD1. V was pared by 6 bases and J by 0 bases, with 5 bases of the junction left unmatched. From germline, CDR1 is SNHLY and CDR2 FYNNEI. CDR3 length equals 15 residues. CDR3 in DNA: TGTGCCAGCAGGACAGGGGTCCCTAGCACAGATACGCAGTATTTT. It specifies CASRTGVPSTDTQYF.

The chain combines TRBV12-3 or TRBV12-4 with TRBJ1-1, with D possibly TRBD1 on 5 matching bases. This CDR3 has 16 amino acids. V lost 5 bases to trimming and J lost 7 bases, with 23 bases between them. The CDR3 sequence is CASSPRGTPYWGEAFF. The CDR3 nucleotides read TGTGCCAGCAGTCCCCGGGGGACCCCCTATTGGGGTGAAGCTTTCTTT.

There are a few counts of this clonotype. This chain joins TRBV20-1 and TRBJ2-3; D could derive from TRBD1 or TRBD2 (6 bases each). The CDR3 contains 13 residues. The germline CDR1 and CDR2 sequences are DFQATT and SNEGSKA (reference sequence). V was cut by 6 bases and J by 6 bases, with 16 bases left in between. DNA for the CDR3: TGCAGTGCCGCTCTTCTAGGGGGGGATACGCAGTATTTT. Translating it yields CSAALLGGDTQYF.

This clonotype showed up just once. The rearrangement joins TRBV2 to TRBJ2-3; D is perhaps TRBD1 (6 bases). Trimming left V 9 bases short and J 5 bases short, with 9 bases between. The CDR3 is 11 amino acids. Germline V gene data show CDR1 as SNHLY and CDR2 as FYNNEI. The CDR3 DNA follows: TGTGCCAGGGGGGCGGGAGATACGCAGTATTTT. It codes for CARGAGDTQYF.

The chain links TRBV5-1 to TRBJ2-7; TRBD1 matches at 7 bases. CDR3 length: 14 residues. Trimming cost V 4 bases and J 6 bases; bases outside gene matches: 10. CDR1 and CDR2 (germline): SGHRS, YFSETQ. The CDR3 DNA sequence: TGCGCCAGCAGCCTGTCACAGGGGTCGGCCGAGCAGTACTTC. It encodes CASSLSQGSAEQYF.

The V call is TRBV7-2, the J call TRBJ2-3, with D hard to call. CDR3 length: 13 amino acids. The germline V gene encodes CDR1 SGHTA and CDR2 FQGNSA. Deletions cut 0 bases from V and 6 bases from J, with 7 bases between. The CDR3 spells CASSLATADTQYF. The CDR3 DNA sequence: TGTGCCAGCAGCTTAGCGACGGCGGATACGCAGTATTTT.